This T cell receptor (beta chain) comes out of a study of blood T cells in healthy people across ages. Study-wide points: Roughly linearly, TCR beta diversity per million T cells fell as age increased.

For the second PCR, which ran for about 7 to 11 cycles, a sample-barcoded 5' primer and a J-beta primer mix were used. TCRdb processed the 5' RACE reads anew with MiXCR; each CDR3 protein has one entry. The table lists around 1.5 million distinct CDR3 sequences, approximately 59% of them singletons. Germline-derived CDR1 and CDR2 are MNHEY and SMNVEV (reference sequence). There are 15 residues in the CDR3. Trimming took off 7 bases at V and 2 bases at J, with 18 bases between the two ends. Per-sample PBMC isolation yielded at least 6.5 million cells. This clonotype was found a few times. Its target is not known.

V gene TRBV27 combines with J gene TRBJ2-7; TRBD2 might be the D (6 bases). This TCR was recovered from a man younger than 30 in good health. The sample comprised blood. This chain's CDR3 is CASTPLWGDPYEQYF. As DNA, the CDR3 is TGTGCCAGCACTCCACTGTGGGGGGATCCCTACGAGCAGTACTTC.